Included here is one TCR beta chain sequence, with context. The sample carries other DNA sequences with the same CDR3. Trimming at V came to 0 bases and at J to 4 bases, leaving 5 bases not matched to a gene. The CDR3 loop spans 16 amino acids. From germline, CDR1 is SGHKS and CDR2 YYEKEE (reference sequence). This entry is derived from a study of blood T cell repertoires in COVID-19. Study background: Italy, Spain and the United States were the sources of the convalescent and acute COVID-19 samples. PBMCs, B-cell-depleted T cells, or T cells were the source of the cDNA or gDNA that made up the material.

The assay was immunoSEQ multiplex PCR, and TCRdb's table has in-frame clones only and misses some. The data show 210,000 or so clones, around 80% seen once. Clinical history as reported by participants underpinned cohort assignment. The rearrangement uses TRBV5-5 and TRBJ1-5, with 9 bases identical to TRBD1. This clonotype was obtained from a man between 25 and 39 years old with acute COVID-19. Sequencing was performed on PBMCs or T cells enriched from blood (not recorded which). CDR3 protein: CASSLGDRVVNQPQHF. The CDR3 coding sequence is TGTGCCAGCAGCTTGGGGGACAGGGTTGTTAATCAGCCCCAGCATTTT.